This T cell receptor beta chain was found in a study of cytomegalovirus exposure and HLA in healthy donors. Study-wide background: Genotyping of 430 or so donors showed that over 65% belonged to the Caucasian-associated ancestry cluster. Notes on the study in general: About 87% or about 30% of the time was how often most TCR beta V segments were productive, according to an earlier analysis. Researchers left out some V segments, among them TRBV6-2 and TRBV6-3, as indistinguishable. No immune exposure information besides CMV serostatus was available.

The PCR made use of 60 Vbeta and 13 Jbeta primers. Assay: immunoSEQ multiplex PCR; the TCRdb copy retains only in-frame clones and omits some. The sample records some 200,000 clones, 75% to 90% being singletons. Concerning this clone itself: Its cognate antigen is unknown.

This CDR3 spans 13 amino acids. Per germline, CDR1 SNHLY and CDR2 FYNNEI. Trimming pared 4 bases from V and 4 bases from J, leaving 10 bases between. The source is a boy between 10 and 17 years old in good health and CMV-seronegative. V is TRBV2 and J is TRBJ1-2; D unresolved. The specimen was PBMCs. The CDR3 loop reads CASSVDGSYGYTF. The CDR3 DNA reads as TGTGCCAGCAGTGTCGACGGGAGCTATGGCTACACCTTC.